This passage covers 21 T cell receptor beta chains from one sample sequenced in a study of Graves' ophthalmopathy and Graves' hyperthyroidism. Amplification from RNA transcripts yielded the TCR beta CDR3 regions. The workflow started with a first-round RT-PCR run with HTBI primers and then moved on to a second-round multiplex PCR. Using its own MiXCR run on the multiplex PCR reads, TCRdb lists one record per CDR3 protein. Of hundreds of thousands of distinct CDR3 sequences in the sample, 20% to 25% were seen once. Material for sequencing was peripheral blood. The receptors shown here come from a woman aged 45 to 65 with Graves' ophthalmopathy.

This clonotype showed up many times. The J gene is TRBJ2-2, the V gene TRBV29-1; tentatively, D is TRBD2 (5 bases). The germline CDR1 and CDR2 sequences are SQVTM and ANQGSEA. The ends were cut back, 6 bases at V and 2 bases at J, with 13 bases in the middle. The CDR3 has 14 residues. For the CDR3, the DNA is TGCAGCGTAATCCGGGATTCAAACACCGGGGAGCTGTTTTTT. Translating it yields CSVIRDSNTGELFF.

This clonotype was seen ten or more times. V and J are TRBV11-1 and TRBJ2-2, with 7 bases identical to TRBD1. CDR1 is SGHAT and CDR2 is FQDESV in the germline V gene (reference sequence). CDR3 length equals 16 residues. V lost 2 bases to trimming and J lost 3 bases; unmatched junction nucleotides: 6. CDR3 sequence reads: CASSLRGGADTGELFF. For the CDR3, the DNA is TGTGCCAGCAGCTTACGAGGGGGCGCGGACACCGGGGAGCTGTTTTTT.

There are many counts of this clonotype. The CDR3 coding sequence is TGTGCCAGCAGGGCGTCGGGACAGGGAGACAATCAGCCCCAGCATTTT. Translating gives CASRASGQGDNQPQHF. The V and J genes are TRBV27 and TRBJ1-5, with TRBD1 identical over 9 bases. The CDR3 is 16 amino acids. Germline CDR1 and CDR2: MNHEY and SMNVEV (reference sequence). The V segment lost 6 bases and the J segment 3 bases; nucleotides outside the gene matches: 9.

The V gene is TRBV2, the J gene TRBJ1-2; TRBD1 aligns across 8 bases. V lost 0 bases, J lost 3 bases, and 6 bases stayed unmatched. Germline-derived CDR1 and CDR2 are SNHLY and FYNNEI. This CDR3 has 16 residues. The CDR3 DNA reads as TGTGCCAGCAGTGAAGCGGGACAGGCAGATGACTATGGCTACACCTTC. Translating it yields CASSEAGQADDYGYTF.

The CDR3 DNA reads TGTGCCAGCAGCTCTCCCACAGGGGAAAAAGGAAACACCATATATTTT. It translates to CASSSPTGEKGNTIYF. V is TRBV7-6 and J is TRBJ1-3, with 7 nucleotides matching TRBD1. V dropped 4 bases and J dropped 4; count of bases not matched to a gene: 10. The CDR3 extends over 16 amino acids. Germline V gives CDR1 SGHVS, CDR2 FNYEAQ. Full variable domain (missing parts from reference TRBV7-6 and TRBJ1-3): GAGVSQSPRYKVTKRGQDVALRCDPISGHVSLYWYRQALGQGPEFLTYFNYEAQQDKSGLPNDRFSAERPEGSISTLTIQRTEQRDSAMYRCASSSPTGEKGNTIYFGEGSWLTVV.

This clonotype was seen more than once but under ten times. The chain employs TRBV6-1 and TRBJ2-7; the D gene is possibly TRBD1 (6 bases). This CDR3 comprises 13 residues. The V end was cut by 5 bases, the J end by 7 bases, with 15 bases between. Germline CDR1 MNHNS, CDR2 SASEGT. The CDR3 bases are TGTGCCAGCAGTCGAGGACAGTCTGGGGAGCAGTACTTC. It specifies CASSRGQSGEQYF.

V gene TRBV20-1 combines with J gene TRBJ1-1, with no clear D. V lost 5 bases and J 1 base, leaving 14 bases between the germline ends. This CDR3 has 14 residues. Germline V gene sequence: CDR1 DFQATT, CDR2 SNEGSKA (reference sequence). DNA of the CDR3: TGCAGTGCTCCAAAGGCCAACCCGAACACTGAAGCTTTCTTT. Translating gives CSAPKANPNTEAFF.

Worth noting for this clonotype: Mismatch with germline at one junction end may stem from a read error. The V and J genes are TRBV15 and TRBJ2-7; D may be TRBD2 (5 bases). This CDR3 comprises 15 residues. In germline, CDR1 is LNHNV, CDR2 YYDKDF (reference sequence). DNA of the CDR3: TGTGCCGCCAGCAGCTTGATGACTACCCCCTACGAGCAGTACTTC. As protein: CAASSLMTTPYEQYF.

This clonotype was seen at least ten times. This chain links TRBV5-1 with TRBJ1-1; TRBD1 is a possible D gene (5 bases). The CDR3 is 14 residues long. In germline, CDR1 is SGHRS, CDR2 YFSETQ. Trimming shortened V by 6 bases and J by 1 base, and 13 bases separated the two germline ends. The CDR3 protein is CASTQQGTNTEAFF. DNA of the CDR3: TGCGCCAGCACCCAACAAGGGACGAACACTGAAGCTTTCTTT.

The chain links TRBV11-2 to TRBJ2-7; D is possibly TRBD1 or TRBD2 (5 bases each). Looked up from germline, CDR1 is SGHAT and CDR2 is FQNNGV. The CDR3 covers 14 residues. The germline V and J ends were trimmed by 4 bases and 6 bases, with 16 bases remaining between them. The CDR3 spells CASSSIRGLGEQYF. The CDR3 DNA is TGTGCCAGCAGCTCGATCCGGGGCTTGGGCGAGCAGTACTTC.

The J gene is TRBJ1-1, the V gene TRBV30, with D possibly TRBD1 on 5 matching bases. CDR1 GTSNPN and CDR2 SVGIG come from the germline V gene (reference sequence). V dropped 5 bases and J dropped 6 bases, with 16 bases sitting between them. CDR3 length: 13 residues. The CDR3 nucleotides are TGTGCCTGGGCACAGGAAAGGCGACCTGAAGCTTTCTTT. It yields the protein CAWAQERRPEAFF.

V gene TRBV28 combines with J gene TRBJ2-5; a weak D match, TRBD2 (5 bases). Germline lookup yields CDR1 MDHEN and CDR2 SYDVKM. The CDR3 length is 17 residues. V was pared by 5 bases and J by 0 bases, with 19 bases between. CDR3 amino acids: CASSPLTFRADQETQYF. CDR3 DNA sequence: TGTGCCAGCAGTCCCCTAACGTTCAGAGCGGACCAAGAGACCCAGTACTTC. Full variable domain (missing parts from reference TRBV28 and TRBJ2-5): DVKVTQSSRYLVKRTGEKVFLECVQDMDHENMFWYRQDPGLGLRLIYFSYDVKMKEKGDIPEGYSVSREKKERFSLILESASTNQTSMYLCASSPLTFRADQETQYFGPGTRLLVL.

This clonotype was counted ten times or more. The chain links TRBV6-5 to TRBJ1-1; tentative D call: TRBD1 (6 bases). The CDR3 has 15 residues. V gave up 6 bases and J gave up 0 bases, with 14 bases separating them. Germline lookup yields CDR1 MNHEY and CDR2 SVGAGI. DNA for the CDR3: TGTGCCAGCAGGTTCGCCGGGACACTGAACACTGAAGCTTTCTTT. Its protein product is CASRFAGTLNTEAFF.

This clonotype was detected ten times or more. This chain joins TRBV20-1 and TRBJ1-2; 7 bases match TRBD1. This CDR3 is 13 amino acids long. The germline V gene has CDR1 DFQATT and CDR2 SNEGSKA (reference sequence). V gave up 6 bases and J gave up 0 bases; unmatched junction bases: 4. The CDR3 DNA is TGCAGTGCCCCCGGACAGGCTAACTATGGCTACACCTTC. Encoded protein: CSAPGQANYGYTF.

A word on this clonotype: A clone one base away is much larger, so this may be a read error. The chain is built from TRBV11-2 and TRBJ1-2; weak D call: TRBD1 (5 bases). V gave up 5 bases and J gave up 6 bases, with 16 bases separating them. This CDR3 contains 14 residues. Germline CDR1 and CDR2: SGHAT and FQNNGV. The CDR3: CASSKGSWDDGYTF. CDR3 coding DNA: TGTGCCAGCAGCAAGGGCAGTTGGGACGATGGCTACACCTTC.

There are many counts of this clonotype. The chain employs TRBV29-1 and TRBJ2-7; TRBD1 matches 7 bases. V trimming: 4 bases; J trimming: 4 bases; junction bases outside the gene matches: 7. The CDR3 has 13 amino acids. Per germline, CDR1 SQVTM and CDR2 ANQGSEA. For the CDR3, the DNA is TGCAGCGTTGTGGGACAGCCTTTATACGAGCAGTACTTC. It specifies CSVVGQPLYEQYF.

The CDR3 DNA sequence: TGTGCCAGCAGCCAGGGGCGCGGGACAGGGGGCTTTCACACTGAAGCTTTCTTT. As protein: CASSQGRGTGGFHTEAFF. The V call is TRBV4-2, the J call TRBJ1-1, with TRBD1 matching 12 bases. J lost 3 bases, V lost 3 bases, and 11 bases had no gene match. Germline assignment: CDR1 LGHNA and CDR2 YNFKEQ. The CDR3 totals 18 residues.

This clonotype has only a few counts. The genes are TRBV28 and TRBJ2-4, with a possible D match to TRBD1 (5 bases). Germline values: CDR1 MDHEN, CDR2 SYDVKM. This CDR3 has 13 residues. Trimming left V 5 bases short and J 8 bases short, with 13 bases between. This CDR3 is CASSRQLRDIQYF. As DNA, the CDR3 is TGTGCCAGCAGTCGACAGTTGCGTGACATTCAGTACTTC. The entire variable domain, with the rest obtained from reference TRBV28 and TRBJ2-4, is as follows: DVKVTQSSRYLVKRTGEKVFLECVQDMDHENMFWYRQDPGLGLRLIYFSYDVKMKEKGDIPEGYSVSREKKERFSLILESASTNQTSMYLCASSRQLRDIQYFGAGTRLSVL.

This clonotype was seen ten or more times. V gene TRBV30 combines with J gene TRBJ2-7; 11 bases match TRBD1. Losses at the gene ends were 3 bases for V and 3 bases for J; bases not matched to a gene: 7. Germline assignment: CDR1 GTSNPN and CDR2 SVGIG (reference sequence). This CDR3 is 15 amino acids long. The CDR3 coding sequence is TGTGCCTGGAGATTTTCCGGGACAGGGGGCTACGAGCAGTACTTC. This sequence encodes CAWRFSGTGGYEQYF. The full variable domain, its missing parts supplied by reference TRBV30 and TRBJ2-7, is SQTIHQWPATLVQPVGSPLSLECTVEGTSNPNLYWYRQAAGRGLQLLFYSVGIGQISSEVPQNLSASRPQDRQFILSSKKLLLSDSGFYLCAWRFSGTGGYEQYFGPGTRLTVT.

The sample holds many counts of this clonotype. The CDR3 loop reads CASSQVGGSGRYARYF. The CDR3 DNA reads as TGCGCCAGCAGCCAAGTGGGCGGGAGTGGTCGGTACGCCCGGTACTTC. This chain uses TRBV4-1 with TRBJ2-7, with 7 bases lining up with TRBD2. Germline V CDR1 and CDR2: MGHRA, YSYEKL. V lost 1 base to trimming and J lost 12 bases; unmatched junction nucleotides: 18. The CDR3 has 16 residues.

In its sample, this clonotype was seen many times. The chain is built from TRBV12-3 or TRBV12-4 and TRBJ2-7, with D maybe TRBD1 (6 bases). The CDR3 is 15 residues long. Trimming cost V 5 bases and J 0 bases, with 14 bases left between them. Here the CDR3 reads CASSRRQASSYEQYF. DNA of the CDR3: TGTGCCAGCAGTCGACGACAGGCGAGCTCCTACGAGCAGTACTTC.